A selection of T cell receptor beta chains follows, all from one sample in a study of response to subunit inactivated influenza vaccine. TCRdb recomputed calls from the RT-PCR reads with MiXCR, one row per CDR3 protein. The repertoire holds almost 250,000 distinct CDR3 sequences, with more than 9% as singletons. The sample in question was non-naive T cells sorted from PBMCs, obtained 14 to 15 days before vaccination. The receptor source for this set is a man aged 50 to 59 who received an inactivated influenza vaccine. Each CDR3 is given with its conserved first and last residue. The D gene is left open where the match is weak. The size field is filled for only some rows; it gives once, few, many or a size class.

D: .; J: TRBJ2-1; size: few; V: TRBV12-3/TRBV12-4; CDR3: CASSLGEAGEQFF; DNA: TGTGCCAGCAGTTTGGGGGAAGCTGGAGAGCAGTTCTTC
D: TRBD1; J: TRBJ1-2; size: .; V: TRBV4-1; CDR3: CASSQDRGKGNGYTF; DNA: TGCGCCAGCAGCCAAGACAGGGGGAAGGGAAATGGCTACACCTTC
D: .; J: TRBJ1-6; size: many; V: TRBV12-3/TRBV12-4; CDR3: CASSLRAAGNSPLHF; DNA: TGTGCCAGCAGTTTAAGGGCCGCCGGCAATTCACCCCTCCACTTT
D: .; J: TRBJ2-5; size: .; V: TRBV7-2; CDR3: CASSYGVGLKETQYF; DNA: TGTGCCAGCAGCTACGGAGTTGGGCTAAAAGAGACCCAGTACTTC
D: TRBD1; J: TRBJ1-5; size: many; V: TRBV20-1; CDR3: CSARERTTGDRYFVNQPQHF; DNA: TGCAGTGCTAGAGAACGAACAACAGGGGATCGGTATTTTGTCAATCAGCCCCAGCATTTT
D: .; J: TRBJ2-2; size: .; V: TRBV10-3; CDR3: CAISYSAMNTGELFF; DNA: TGTGCCATCAGCTATAGCGCCATGAACACCGGGGAGCTGTTTTTT
D: .; J: TRBJ2-5; size: few; V: TRBV29-1; CDR3: CSVEEGGKTQYF; DNA: TGCAGCGTTGAAGAGGGCGGGAAGACCCAGTACTTC
D: TRBD1; J: TRBJ2-3; size: many; V: TRBV5-1; CDR3: CASSLDRGMFDTQYF; DNA: TGCGCCAGCAGCTTGGACAGGGGGATGTTTGATACGCAGTATTTT
D: TRBD1; J: TRBJ2-1; size: many; V: TRBV5-1; CDR3: CASSIGTANYNEQFF; DNA: TGCGCCAGCAGCATCGGGACAGCCAATTACAATGAGCAGTTCTTC
D: .; J: TRBJ2-1; size: many; V: TRBV2; CDR3: CASSDFLASHEQFF; DNA: TGTGCCAGCAGTGATTTCCTAGCGTCCCATGAGCAGTTCTTC
D: .; J: TRBJ2-7; size: many; V: TRBV20-1; CDR3: CSASDLLSSYEQYF; DNA: TGCAGTGCTAGCGACCTTTTATCCTCCTACGAGCAGTACTTC